These 10 T cell receptor beta chains were sequenced from one sample in a study of Graves' ophthalmopathy and Graves' hyperthyroidism. RNA transcripts yielded amplified TCR beta CDR3 regions. HTBI-primed first-round RT-PCR preceded second-round multiplex PCR. MiXCR, run by TCRdb on the multiplex PCR reads, gives a single entry per CDR3 protein. In the table there are about 1.1 million distinct CDR3 sequences, 35% to 40% of which are singletons. The sample consisted of peripheral blood or thyroid tissue (not recorded which). These receptors came from an adult man with Graves' hyperthyroidism.

J is TRBJ2-6 and V is TRBV6-5, with 8 positions matching TRBD1. From germline, CDR1 is MNHEY and CDR2 SVGAGI. The trim removed 0 bases at V and 0 bases at J, leaving 4 bases unmatched. CDR3 length: 18 residues. The CDR3 coding sequence is TGTGCCAGCAGTTACTCGACAGGGGCGTCCTCTGGGGCCAACGTCCTGACTTTC. Amino acids: CASSYSTGASSGANVLTF.

This clonotype was detected many times. Germline is not matched at one junction end, which may reflect a read error. The chain recombines TRBV10-3 with TRBJ2-7; 10 bases agree with TRBD2. CDR3 length: 12 residues. Germline lookup yields CDR1 ENHRY and CDR2 SYGVKD. The CDR3 loop reads CAVSGRDGEQYF. The CDR3 nucleotides are TGTGCCGTCAGCGGGAGGGACGGCGAGCAGTACTTC.

The chain links TRBV12-3 or TRBV12-4 to TRBJ2-5; 8 bases agree with TRBD1. The trim removed 5 bases at V and 1 base at J, leaving 9 bases unmatched. This CDR3 is 16 amino acids long. The CDR3 nucleotides read TGTGCCAGCAGTAAATCCGGGACAGGTAGCCAAGAGACCCAGTACTTC. Its translation is CASSKSGTGSQETQYF.

This clonotype was recorded many times. The V gene is TRBV7-2, the J gene TRBJ1-2; TRBD1 might be the D (6 bases). With 3 bases removed from V and 8 bases from J, the gap between germline ends came to 22 bases. The CDR3 extends over 16 amino acids. The germline CDR1 and CDR2 sequences are SGHTA and FQGNSA. The CDR3 bases are TGTGCCAGCAGCTTGAGAGTAGGTCCCTCAGGGGACGGCTACACCTTC. Protein: CASSLRVGPSGDGYTF.

Only a few counts were recorded for this clonotype. The V and J genes are TRBV4-1 and TRBJ2-5; 15 bases line up with TRBD2. Germline CDR1 is MGHRA and CDR2 is YSYEKL. This CDR3 has 18 amino acids. The J segment lost 5 bases and the V segment lost 0 bases, leaving 7 bases of the junction unmatched. In nucleotides, the CDR3 is TGCGCCAGCAGCCAAGATCGTGGACTAGCGGGAGGGCGGGAGACCCAGTACTTC. Translation: CASSQDRGLAGGRETQYF.

This chain links TRBV20-1 with TRBJ2-5; 7 positions match TRBD1. The J segment lost 5 bases and the V segment lost 0 bases, leaving 9 bases of the junction unmatched. The CDR3 runs to 15 residues. The germline CDR1 and CDR2 sequences are DFQATT and SNEGSKA (reference sequence). The CDR3 DNA reads TGCAGTGCTAGAGAAAATTTAGGACAGGTCGAGACCCAGTACTTC. It encodes CSARENLGQVETQYF.

This clonotype was seen at least ten times. The rearrangement uses TRBV20-1 and TRBJ2-5, with D unclear. The CDR3 spans 12 residues. Germline V gene sequence: CDR1 DFQATT, CDR2 SNEGSKA (reference sequence). Trimming cost V 3 bases and J 4 bases, with 9 bases left between them. The CDR3 protein is CSASALRETQYF. CDR3 coding DNA: TGCAGTGCTAGTGCCCTACGAGAGACCCAGTACTTC.

Ten or more counts support this clonotype. This rearrangement joins TRBV20-1 to TRBJ2-5; 8 nucleotides align to TRBD2. The CDR3 length is 14 residues. The V segment lost 5 bases and the J segment 1 base; nucleotides outside the gene matches: 6. Germline CDR1 DFQATT, CDR2 SNEGSKA (reference sequence). The DNA of the CDR3 is TGCAGTGCTGGGGAAACTAGCGGCCAAGAGACCCAGTACTTC. Its protein product is CSAGETSGQETQYF.

The rearrangement joins TRBV6-5 to TRBJ1-5; TRBD1 aligns across 9 bases. CDR1 is MNHEY, CDR2 SVGAGI, per germline. J gave up 0 bases and V 4 bases, and 10 bases lay outside the gene matches. This CDR3 is 18 amino acids long. CDR3 amino acids: CASSFTGTGRNSNQPQHF. CDR3 bases: TGTGCCAGCAGTTTCACGGGGACAGGGAGAAATAGCAATCAGCCCCAGCATTTT.

The gene calls are TRBV5-1 and TRBJ2-7, with a weak D call TRBD2 (6 bases). The CDR3 is made up of 15 amino acids. V was shortened by 4 bases and J by 0 bases, with 14 bases between the two germline ends. The V gene's germline CDR1 is SGHRS and CDR2 YFSETQ. CDR3 nucleotides: TGCGCCAGCAGCCCGGAGGGGCAAAGCTCCTACGAGCAGTACTTC. Translated: CASSPEGQSSYEQYF.